Listed here are 17 T cell receptor beta chains from one sample, sequenced in a study of shared clonotypes between healthy human individuals. The protocol was immunoSEQ multiplex PCR, while the TCRdb copy is restricted to in-frame clones and leaves out a portion. The sample comprises approximately 720,000 clones, about 78% of which are singletons, and approximately 1.8% rests with the top ten. The specimen was memory CD4+ T cells sorted from blood. Subset meaning: CD45RA-negative fraction. All receptors come from a woman younger than 45 in good health.

The J gene is TRBJ2-1, the V gene TRBV9; 13 bases map to TRBD2. Germline V lookup: CDR1 SGDLS, CDR2 YYNGEE. The CDR3 contains 16 residues. V shed 4 bases, J shed 7 bases, and the junction held 8 bases outside the gene matches. Here the CDR3 DNA reads TGTGCCAGCAGCAGGCGGACTAGCGGGAGAATGAATGAGCAGTTCTTC. Translating gives CASSRRTSGRMNEQFF. Variable domain in full (rest from reference TRBV9 and TRBJ2-1): DSGVTQTPKHLITATGQRVTLRCSPRSGDLSVYWYQQSLDQGLQFLIQYYNGEERAKGNILERFSAQQFPDLHSELNLSSLELGDSALYFCASSRRTSGRMNEQFFGPGTRLTVL.

The chain recombines TRBV19 with TRBJ1-3; 7 positions match TRBD1. CDR3 length: 13 amino acids. Germline loops: CDR1 LNHDA, CDR2 SQIVND (reference sequence). The V segment lost 8 bases and the J segment 7 bases; nucleotides outside the gene matches: 8. The CDR3 region is CASGQDPVNTIYF. The CDR3 DNA reads as TGTGCCAGTGGACAGGACCCAGTGAACACCATATATTTT.

The genes are TRBV7-2 and TRBJ2-1, with D unresolved. Trimming shortened V by 1 base and J by 10 bases, and 11 bases separated the two germline ends. The length of the CDR3 is 13 residues. Germline lookup yields CDR1 SGHTA and CDR2 FQGNSA. CDR3 bases: TGTGCCAGCAGCTTAGGAGACCAGCGAGAGCAGTTCTTC. This codes for CASSLGDQREQFF.

The gene calls are TRBV7-8 and TRBJ2-4; D gene uncertain. In germline, CDR1 is SGHVS, CDR2 FQNEAQ. The CDR3 extends over 15 amino acids. The ends were cut back, 1 base at V and 2 bases at J, with 9 bases in the middle. The CDR3 reads CASSLGWLTKNIQYF. The CDR3 DNA reads TGTGCCAGCAGCTTAGGGTGGCTAACCAAAAACATTCAGTACTTC. The entire variable domain, with the rest obtained from reference TRBV7-8 and TRBJ2-4, is as follows: GAGVSQSPRYKVAKRGQDVALRCDPISGHVSLFWYQQALGQGPEFLTYFQNEAQLDKSGLPSDRFFAERPEGSVSTLKIQRTQQEDSAVYLCASSLGWLTKNIQYFGAGTRLSVL.

This chain links TRBV19 with TRBJ2-2; no clear D. In germline, CDR1 is LNHDA, CDR2 SQIVND (reference sequence). The CDR3 covers 14 residues. With 3 bases removed from V and 7 bases from J, the gap between germline ends came to 12 bases. CDR3 loop: CASSMDLAIGELFF. DNA of the CDR3: TGTGCCAGTAGTATGGATCTGGCGATCGGGGAGCTGTTTTTT.

The chain couples TRBV27 to TRBJ2-3; TRBD2 matches at 9 bases. The junction had 3 bases not matched to a gene; V was cut back by 5 bases and J by 0 bases. The CDR3 contains 15 residues. Germline V lookup: CDR1 MNHEY, CDR2 SMNVEV (reference sequence). In nucleotides, the CDR3 is TGTGCCAGCAGTGGGCTAGCGGGAAGCACAGATACGCAGTATTTT. Protein: CASSGLAGSTDTQYF.

The genes are TRBV27 and TRBJ2-4; D remains ambiguous. V lost 5 bases and J 6 bases, leaving 11 bases between the germline ends. The germline gives CDR1 MNHEY, CDR2 SMNVEV (reference sequence). The CDR3 loop spans 13 amino acids. The CDR3 loop reads CASSPAGGNIQYF. CDR3 nucleotides: TGTGCCAGCAGTCCCGCCGGCGGAAACATTCAGTACTTC.

V usage is TRBV13 and J usage is TRBJ1-5; the D is unclear. CDR1 PRHDT and CDR2 FYEKMQ come from the germline V gene (reference sequence). Trimming removed 4 bases from V and 9 bases from J, with 10 bases in between. This CDR3 comprises 12 residues. CDR3 nucleotide sequence: TGTGCCAGCAGCTCACAACGTGGGCCCCAGCATTTT. It yields the protein CASSSQRGPQHF.

This clone was counted a few times. The sample has other DNA sequences that encode this CDR3 too. The chain recombines TRBV19 with TRBJ1-4, with TRBD1 identical over 8 bases. V dropped 3 bases and J dropped 8; count of bases not matched to a gene: 5. This CDR3 is built from 14 residues. Germline V gene data show CDR1 as LNHDA and CDR2 as SQIVND (reference sequence). The CDR3 sequence: CASSIQGAREKLFF. For the CDR3, the DNA is TGTGCCAGTAGTATCCAGGGGGCGCGGGAAAAACTGTTTTTT. Looking up the rest from reference TRBV19 and TRBJ1-4 gives the full variable domain: DGGITQSPKYLFRKEGQNVTLSCEQNLNHDAMYWYRQDPGQGLRLIYYSQIVNDFQKGDIAEGYSVSREKKESFPLTVTSAQKNPTAFYLCASSIQGAREKLFFGSGTQLSVL.

This chain uses TRBV19 with TRBJ1-5; D is possibly TRBD1 (5 bases). CDR3 length: 15 residues. Deletions cut 7 bases from V and 0 bases from J, with 13 bases between. Per the germline V gene, CDR1 is LNHDA and CDR2 is SQIVND (reference sequence). The CDR3, as DNA: TGTGCCAGTACGCCCCAGGGCTTTAGCAATCAGCCCCAGCATTTT. Amino acid sequence: CASTPQGFSNQPQHF. Based on the CDR3 plus reference TRBV19 and TRBJ1-5, the full variable domain is DGGITQSPKYLFRKEGQNVTLSCEQNLNHDAMYWYRQDPGQGLRLIYYSQIVNDFQKGDIAEGYSVSREKKESFPLTVTSAQKNPTAFYLCASTPQGFSNQPQHFGDGTRLSIL.

This clone was seen a handful of times. The V and J genes are TRBV15 and TRBJ2-5; D is undetermined. V lost 0 bases, J lost 5 bases, and 4 bases lay in between. This CDR3 is built from 12 residues. Germline V CDR1 and CDR2: LNHNV, YYDKDF (reference sequence). CDR3 bases: TGTGCCACCAGCAGAGATACGGAGACCCAGTACTTC. Translation: CATSRDTETQYF.

This clone was counted only a few times. The CDR3 DNA is TGTGCCAGCAGCATGACCCCGGGCTACAACAATGAGCAGTTCTTC. It codes for CASSMTPGYNNEQFF. The gene calls are TRBV7-2 and TRBJ2-1; no clear D. Germline CDR1 is SGHTA and CDR2 is FQGNSA. Trimming took 5 bases from V and 5 from J, leaving 16 bases between them. The CDR3 runs 15 residues. The full variable domain, rest sourced from reference TRBV7-2 and TRBJ2-1, is GAGVSQSPSNKVTEKGKDVELRCDPISGHTALYWYRQSLGQGLEFLIYFQGNSAPDKSGLPSDRFSAERTGGSVSTLTIQRTQQEDSAVYLCASSMTPGYNNEQFFGPGTRLTVL.

The V call is TRBV4-1, the J call TRBJ2-3, with 8 positions matching TRBD2. Germline CDR1 is MGHRA and CDR2 is YSYEKL. This CDR3 spans 14 amino acids. V lost 8 bases, J lost 4 bases, and 8 bases stayed unmatched. CDR3 bases: TGCGCCAGCCGTCCCGGGACTAGTTCAGATACGCAGTATTTT. Amino acids: CASRPGTSSDTQYF.

This sequence joins TRBV28 and TRBJ1-1; D may be TRBD1 (6 bases). The CDR3 runs 14 residues. Trimming left V 8 bases short and J 1 base short, with 14 bases between. The germline gives CDR1 MDHEN, CDR2 SYDVKM. The CDR3 here is CASEDPGQNTEAFF. Here the CDR3 DNA reads TGTGCCAGCGAAGATCCGGGACAGAACACTGAAGCTTTCTTT.

The rearrangement links TRBV5-1 to TRBJ2-7; 7 bases fit TRBD2. Losses at the gene ends were 7 bases for V and 1 base for J; bases not matched to a gene: 5. This CDR3 is built from 13 residues. Per germline, CDR1 SGHRS and CDR2 YFSETQ. The CDR3 loop is CASGLVSSYEQYF. The CDR3 DNA follows: TGCGCCAGCGGACTAGTGTCGTCCTACGAGCAGTACTTC.

The chain has TRBV2 and TRBJ2-1; 13 bases align to TRBD2. The CDR3 is 15 amino acids. The junction had 4 bases not matched to a gene; V was cut back by 6 bases and J by 5 bases. The germline V gene has CDR1 SNHLY and CDR2 FYNNEI. CDR3 protein: CASSLLAGGDNEQFF. In DNA, the CDR3 is TGTGCCAGCAGCTTACTAGCGGGAGGGGACAATGAGCAGTTCTTC.

The chain carries TRBV30 and TRBJ2-7; 8 positions match TRBD2. This CDR3 is built from 19 residues. With 2 bases clipped from V and 1 base from J, the junction kept 19 bases outside the gene matches. CDR1 is GTSNPN and CDR2 is SVGIG in the germline V gene (reference sequence). The CDR3 loop is CAWSIPPQLAEPVSYEQYF. CDR3 sequence (DNA): TGTGCCTGGAGTATCCCCCCTCAACTAGCGGAGCCGGTATCCTACGAGCAGTACTTC.